A selection of T cell receptor beta chains follows, all from one sample in a study of PD-L1 blockade in urothelial cancer. The method was immunoSEQ multiplex PCR; TCRdb's version includes in-frame clones alone and lacks a portion of them. The table shows roughly 20,000 clones, with just over 85% occurring only once. Source: PBMCs, taken around atezolizumab (anti-PD-L1) treatment. These TCRs come from a man aged 50 to 59 with urothelial cancer. Both conserved end residues are part of each CDR3. The D gene is left open where the match is weak. Clone sizes are given selectively: once, few, many, or a class where the clone is expanded.

length	J	D	size	V	CDR3	DNA
15	TRBJ2-1	TRBD1	.	TRBV16	CASSPATGGFDEQFF	TGTGCCAGCAGCCCTGCGACAGGGGGGTTCGATGAGCAGTTCTTC
14	TRBJ1-3	.	.	TRBV7-9	CASSLLSSGNTIYF	TGTGCCAGCAGCTTACTGTCCTCTGGAAACACCATATATTTT
13	TRBJ2-2	.	.	TRBV6-5	CASSYSNTGELFF	TGTGCCAGCAGTTATTCAAACACCGGGGAGCTGTTTTTT
15	TRBJ1-6	.	.	TRBV11-2	CASSLGLSYNSPLHF	TGTGCCAGCAGCTTGGGGCTCAGCTATAATTCACCCCTCCACTTT
13	TRBJ2-5	.	.	TRBV29-1	CSVEGAGVETQYF	TGCAGCGTTGAAGGGGCAGGGGTTGAGACCCAGTACTTC
15	TRBJ2-4	.	.	TRBV9	CASSVEGGRGDIQYF	TGTGCCAGCAGCGTAGAAGGCGGTCGCGGGGACATTCAGTACTTC
15	TRBJ1-3	TRBD1	.	TRBV7-2	CASSRQGGSGNTIYF	TGTGCCAGCAGCCGACAGGGCGGCTCTGGAAACACCATATATTTT
14	TRBJ2-5	.	.	TRBV25-1	CASSEYATQETQYF	TGTGCCAGCAGTGAATATGCTACCCAAGAGACCCAGTACTTC
15	TRBJ2-5	TRBD1	.	TRBV7-2	CASSLPDRGGETQYF	TGTGCCAGCAGCTTACCCGACAGGGGAGGAGAGACCCAGTACTTC
16	TRBJ2-1	.	.	TRBV21-1	CASSNRPGLATNEQFF	TGTGCCAGCAGCAATCGACCGGGACTAGCGACTAATGAGCAGTTCTTC
13	TRBJ1-5	.	.	TRBV19	CASSIYIAQPQHF	TGTGCCAGTAGTATTTACATCGCCCAGCCCCAGCATTTT
12	TRBJ2-3	.	.	TRBV6-5	CASSPSTDTQYF	TGTGCCAGCAGCCCATCCACAGATACGCAGTATTTT
16	TRBJ2-1	.	.	TRBV9	CASSVDGTSGNGEQFF	TGTGCCAGCAGCGTAGATGGCACTAGTGGAAATGGTGAGCAGTTCTTC
15	TRBJ2-1	TRBD1	.	TRBV28	CASSLPGQGFIEQFF	TGTGCCAGCAGTCTTCCGGGACAGGGGTTCATTGAGCAGTTCTTC
13	TRBJ2-7	.	.	TRBV6-1	CASSEFGSYEQYF	TGTGCCAGCAGTGAATTCGGGAGCTACGAGCAGTACTTC
14	TRBJ2-7	TRBD2	.	TRBV7-9	CASSNGTRGYEQYF	TGTGCCAGCAGCAACGGGACTAGAGGCTACGAGCAGTACTTC
13	TRBJ1-6	TRBD1	.	TRBV6-5	CASKGDRGSPLHF	TGTGCCAGCAAGGGGGACAGGGGCTCACCCCTCCACTTT
15	TRBJ2-3	.	few	TRBV6-4	CASSDGEGDTDTQYF	TGTGCCAGCAGTGACGGTGAGGGAGACACAGATACGCAGTATTTT
13	TRBJ1-3	.	.	TRBV6-6	CATQTGSGNTIYF	TGTGCCACCCAAACCGGCTCTGGAAACACCATATATTTT
17	TRBJ2-1	.	.	TRBV7-3	CASSFRASPGLVDEQFF	TGTGCCAGCAGCTTTCGGGCCTCCCCCGGACTGGTAGATGAGCAGTTCTTC
17	TRBJ1-3	TRBD1	.	TRBV11-2	CASSLIRDRNSGNTIYF	TGTGCCAGCAGCTTAATTCGGGACAGGAACTCTGGAAACACCATATATTTT
13	TRBJ2-4	TRBD1	.	TRBV18	CASSSRDRNIQYF	TGTGCCAGCTCATCCCGGGACAGAAACATTCAGTACTTC
10	TRBJ2-7	.	.	TRBV28	CASGGYEQYF	TGTGCCAGCGGCGGGTACGAGCAGTACTTC
14	TRBJ2-3	TRBD2	.	TRBV2	CASSDGLAEPNQYF	TGTGCCAGCAGTGACGGACTAGCGGAGCCCAACCAGTATTTT
14	TRBJ1-2	TRBD1	.	TRBV5-1	CASSPGQGDYGYTF	TGCGCCAGCAGCCCCGGACAGGGAGACTATGGCTACACCTTC
16	TRBJ2-1	TRBD2	.	TRBV5-6	CASSFERVLAGHEQFF	TGTGCCAGCAGCTTCGAGCGGGTGCTAGCGGGTCATGAGCAGTTCTTC
14	TRBJ1-2	TRBD1	.	TRBV4-1	CASSQGQGDRGYTF	TGCGCCAGCAGCCAAGGACAGGGGGACCGTGGCTACACCTTC
13	TRBJ1-1	TRBD1	.	TRBV7-9	CASRRTGATEAFF	TGTGCCAGCAGACGAACAGGGGCCACTGAAGCTTTCTTT
17	TRBJ2-7	TRBD2	.	TRBV9	CASSEGSGLASSYEQYF	TGTGCCAGCAGCGAGGGGAGTGGACTAGCGAGTTCCTACGAGCAGTACTTC
13	TRBJ2-7	TRBD1	once	TRBV27	CASSLRGGSEQYF	TGTGCCAGCAGCCTCAGAGGGGGCAGCGAGCAGTACTTC
16	TRBJ2-2	TRBD1	.	TRBV2	CASSSGTGGNTGELFF	TGTGCCAGCAGTTCCGGGACAGGGGGAAACACCGGGGAGCTGTTTTTT
13	TRBJ1-1	.	.	TRBV6-5	CASSRLVRTEAFF	TGTGCCAGCAGTCGACTTGTAAGGACTGAAGCTTTCTTT
14	TRBJ2-7	TRBD2	few	TRBV27	CASSLAGAPYEQYF	TGTGCCAGCAGTTTGGCGGGAGCCCCCTACGAGCAGTACTTC
17	TRBJ2-3	TRBD2	.	TRBV9	CASSVELTSGGTDTQYF	TGTGCCAGCAGCGTAGAACTGACTAGCGGGGGAACAGATACGCAGTATTTT
14	TRBJ2-1	TRBD2	.	TRBV5-6	CASSLVSGGGEQFF	TGTGCCAGCAGCTTGGTTAGCGGGGGGGGAGAGCAGTTCTTC
15	TRBJ2-2	TRBD2	.	TRBV19	CASSPREGFAGELFF	TGTGCCAGTAGTCCCAGGGAGGGGTTCGCCGGGGAGCTGTTTTTT
15	TRBJ2-1	.	.	TRBV4-3	CASSQDNLNVNEQFF	TGCGCCAGCAGCCAAGATAATCTAAATGTCAATGAGCAGTTCTTC
14	TRBJ1-1	TRBD1	.	TRBV27	CASSLTGIGTEAFF	TGTGCCAGCAGTTTGACAGGGATCGGCACTGAAGCTTTCTTT
13	TRBJ1-2	TRBD1	.	TRBV12-5	CASGLTGGDGYTF	TGTGCTAGTGGTTTAACAGGGGGGGATGGCTACACCTTC
14	TRBJ1-2	TRBD1	.	TRBV27	CASSSLGGDYGYTF	TGTGCCAGCAGTTCGCTAGGGGGCGACTATGGCTACACCTTC
16	TRBJ2-3	TRBD1	.	TRBV7-3	CASSLTWGQGTDTQYF	TGTGCCAGCAGCTTAACATGGGGACAGGGGACAGATACGCAGTATTTT
14	TRBJ1-2	.	.	TRBV27	CASRPGLKTFGYTF	TGTGCCAGCAGGCCGGGACTCAAAACTTTTGGCTACACCTTC
13	TRBJ1-1	TRBD1	.	TRBV11-3	CASSLGTGYEAFF	TGTGCCAGCAGCTTAGGGACAGGGTATGAAGCTTTCTTT
13	TRBJ2-2	.	.	TRBV4-2	CASSQEPAGELFF	TGTGCCAGCAGCCAAGAACCGGCCGGGGAGCTGTTTTTT
16	TRBJ2-1	.	.	TRBV10-3	CAITNPKAGSSNEQFF	TGTGCCATCACTAATCCAAAAGCCGGGAGTAGCAATGAGCAGTTCTTC
17	TRBJ1-4	.	.	TRBV7-2	CASSSGQRGATNEKLFF	TGTGCCAGCAGCTCCGGACAGCGAGGGGCAACTAATGAAAAACTGTTTTTT
16	TRBJ1-5	.	.	TRBV10-3	CAISDRPRSGNQPQHF	TGTGCCATCAGTGACAGACCGAGGTCTGGCAATCAGCCCCAGCATTTT
15	TRBJ2-1	TRBD1	.	TRBV6-5	CASSRQGVGSNEQFF	TGTGCCAGCAGCCGACAGGGGGTAGGTAGTAATGAGCAGTTCTTC
15	TRBJ2-5	TRBD1	.	TRBV7-3	CASSLTGGNRETQYF	TGTGCCAGCAGCTTGACAGGGGGCAACCGGGAGACCCAGTACTTC
16	TRBJ2-7	TRBD1	.	TRBV4-1	CASSQDYDRGSRGQYF	TGCGCCAGCAGCCAAGATTACGACAGGGGGTCCAGGGGGCAGTACTTC
15	TRBJ2-7	TRBD2	.	TRBV5-4	CASSYSGGSPYEQYF	TGTGCCAGCAGTTATAGCGGGGGTAGTCCCTACGAGCAGTACTTC
16	TRBJ2-1	TRBD2	.	TRBV9	CASSVSGGGDFDEQFF	TGTGCCAGCAGCGTATCGGGCGGGGGGGATTTTGATGAGCAGTTCTTC
14	TRBJ2-3	.	.	TRBV10-3	CASRGGGGPDTQYF	TGTGCCAGCCGGGGGGGAGGGGGCCCAGATACGCAGTATTTT
17	TRBJ2-5	TRBD2	.	TRBV5-4	CASSPAGGAALLETQYF	TGTGCCAGCAGCCCCGCGGGGGGGGCGGCGCTCCTTGAGACCCAGTACTTC
13	TRBJ1-2	.	.	TRBV7-9	CANQDSFNYGYTF	TGTGCCAACCAGGACAGTTTTAACTATGGCTACACCTTC
18	TRBJ2-6	TRBD1	.	TRBV19	CASSTGQGTYAGANVLTF	TGTGCCAGTAGTACGGGACAGGGTACTTATGCTGGGGCCAACGTCCTGACTTTC
12	TRBJ1-2	TRBD1	.	TRBV5-1	CASSSGTAGYTF	TGCGCCAGCAGCTCCGGGACAGCTGGCTACACCTTC
15	TRBJ2-1	TRBD2	once	TRBV27	CASTLLGTSGTPQFF	TGTGCCAGCACCCTTTTAGGGACTAGCGGGACTCCGCAGTTCTTC
16	TRBJ2-7	.	.	TRBV6-4	CATPSPATRPPDEQYF	TGTGCCACCCCCTCCCCCGCGACTAGACCTCCCGACGAGCAGTACTTC